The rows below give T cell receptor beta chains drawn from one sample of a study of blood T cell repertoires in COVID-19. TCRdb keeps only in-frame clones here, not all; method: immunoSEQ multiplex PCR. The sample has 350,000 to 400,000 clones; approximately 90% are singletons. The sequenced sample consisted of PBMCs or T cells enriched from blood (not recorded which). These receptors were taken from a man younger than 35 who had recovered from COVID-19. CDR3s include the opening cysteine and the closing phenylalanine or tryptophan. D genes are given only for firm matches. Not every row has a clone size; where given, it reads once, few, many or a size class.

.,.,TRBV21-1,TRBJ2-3,TGTGCCAGCAGCAAGGGGGGGGACGAGCGGGAGAGCTCAGATACGCAGTATTTT,CASSKGGDERESSDTQYF
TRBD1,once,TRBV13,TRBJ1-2,TGTGCCAGCAGCTTAAGGACAGGGATCTATGGCTACACCTTC,CASSLRTGIYGYTF
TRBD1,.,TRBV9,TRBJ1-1,TGTGCCAGCAGCCCAATCGGGACAGGGGACACTGAAGCTTTCTTT,CASSPIGTGDTEAFF
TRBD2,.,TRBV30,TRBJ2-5,TGTGCCTGGGGGCTTGGGGGGGGAGGCGGATTTCGGACCCAGTACTTC,CAWGLGGGGGFRTQYF
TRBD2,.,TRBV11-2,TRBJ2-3,TGTGCCAGCAGCTTAGCGGGACTAGCGGATATCACAGATACGCAGTATTTT,CASSLAGLADITDTQYF
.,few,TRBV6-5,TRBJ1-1,TGTGCCAGCAGTTACTCTACCTCCGGGACACGGACTGAAGCTTTCTTT,CASSYSTSGTRTEAFF
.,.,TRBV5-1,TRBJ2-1,TGCGCCAGCAGCCCTACTAGCAATTCCTACAATGAGCAGTTCTTC,CASSPTSNSYNEQFF
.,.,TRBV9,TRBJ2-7,TGTGCCAGCAGCCACCCTACCTACGAGCAGTACTTC,CASSHPTYEQYF
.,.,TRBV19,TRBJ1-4,TGTGCCAGTAGTCCTCGGACAGTGAGGGGCGAAAAACTGTTTTTT,CASSPRTVRGEKLFF
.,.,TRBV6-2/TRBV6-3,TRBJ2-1,TGTGCCAGCAGTTTTAGAGGGGGTAATGAGCAGTTCTTC,CASSFRGGNEQFF
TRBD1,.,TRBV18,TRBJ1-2,TGTGCCAGCTCACCATCCGGGACAGGGATTAACTATGGCTACACCTTC,CASSPSGTGINYGYTF
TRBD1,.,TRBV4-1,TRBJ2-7,TGCGCCAGCAGCCGGTTACAGGGGGCGGGTTACGAGCAGTACTTC,CASSRLQGAGYEQYF
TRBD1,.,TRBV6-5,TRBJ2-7,TGTGCCAGCAGAGTTAACAGGGGTCACCCCTACGAGCAGTACTTC,CASRVNRGHPYEQYF
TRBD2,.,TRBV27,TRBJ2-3,TGTGCCAGCAGGACCGGGACTAGCAGCACAGATACGCAGTATTTT,CASRTGTSSTDTQYF
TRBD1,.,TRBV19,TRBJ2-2,TGTGCCAGTAAAAACAGGGGGATCGGGGAGCTGTTTTTT,CASKNRGIGELFF